Presented here are 8 T cell receptor beta chains from one specimen sequenced in a study of response to subunit inactivated influenza vaccine. In TCRdb, the RT-PCR reads were re-called with MiXCR into one record per CDR3 protein. The sample has some 850,000 distinct CDR3 sequences, about 18% seen once. The sample was PBMCs from blood, taken around 5 days after vaccination. These receptors were collected from a man aged 50-59 years who received an inactivated influenza vaccine.

The V gene is TRBV29-1, the J gene TRBJ1-2; D perhaps matches TRBD1 (6 bases). The V gene's germline CDR1 is SQVTM and CDR2 ANQGSEA. The CDR3 totals 15 residues. The V gene lost 4 bases and the J gene lost 3 bases, with 18 bases spanning the gap. The CDR3 is CSVGPEGGGHYGYTF. CDR3 nucleotide sequence: TGCAGCGTTGGGCCGGAGGGGGGGGGTCACTATGGCTACACCTTC.

The chain links TRBV28 to TRBJ2-1, with 10 positions matching TRBD1. CDR3 size: 15 residues. Trimming at V came to 8 bases and at J to 9 bases, leaving 13 bases not matched to a gene. CDR1 is MDHEN and CDR2 is SYDVKM in the germline V gene. CDR3 bases: TGTGCCAGCGCCACAGTGGGACAGGGGATGGTTGAGCAGTTCTTC. It codes for CASATVGQGMVEQFF.

This chain joins TRBV7-6 and TRBJ1-1, with a tentative D call TRBD1 (6 bases). Germline values: CDR1 SGHVS, CDR2 FNYEAQ. V was trimmed by 5 bases and J by 1 base, leaving 14 bases between them. The CDR3 is 15 residues long. For the CDR3, the DNA is TGTGCCAGCAGCCGAGGACGGGGGGCGAACACTGAAGCTTTCTTT. Its protein product is CASSRGRGANTEAFF.

The genes are TRBV7-9 and TRBJ1-2; no reliable D call. V lost 6 bases to trimming and J lost 1 base, with 15 bases between them. The germline gives CDR1 SEHNR, CDR2 FQNEAQ (reference sequence). The CDR3 runs 15 residues. This CDR3 is CASRPPVQDNYGYTF. The DNA of the CDR3 is TGTGCCAGCAGACCTCCCGTACAAGATAACTATGGCTACACCTTC.

This clonotype was picked up a small number of times. The chain has TRBV15 and TRBJ1-4; no firm D call. V lost 0 bases and J 3 bases, leaving 11 bases between the germline ends. Germline V CDR1 and CDR2: LNHNV, YYDKDF (reference sequence). CDR3 length: 16 amino acids. Here the CDR3 reads CATSRDRVGPNEKLFF. The CDR3, as DNA: TGTGCCACCAGCAGAGATCGAGTCGGACCTAATGAAAAACTGTTTTTT.

The chain uses TRBV20-1 and TRBJ2-1; D unresolved. V was trimmed by 3 bases and J by 8 bases, leaving 14 bases between them. CDR3 length: 13 amino acids. The V gene's germline CDR1 is DFQATT and CDR2 SNEGSKA (reference sequence). CDR3 DNA sequence: TGCAGTGCTAGCTCCCAGGCTGGCGATGAGCAGTTCTTC. It encodes CSASSQAGDEQFF.

The rearrangement joins TRBV11-2 to TRBJ2-1; maybe TRBD1 (5 bases). Germline-derived CDR1 and CDR2 are SGHAT and FQNNGV. The V gene lost 5 bases and the J gene lost 5 bases, with 13 bases spanning the gap. This CDR3 has 14 amino acids. CDR3: CASSETWGHNEQFF. DNA of the CDR3: TGTGCCAGCAGCGAAACATGGGGCCACAATGAGCAGTTCTTC.

The chain has TRBV12-3 or TRBV12-4 and TRBJ1-3; D unresolved. Trimming cost V 2 bases and J 0 bases, with 5 bases left between them. The length of the CDR3 is 14 residues. CDR3 loop: CASSLQNSGNTIYF. CDR3 sequence (DNA): TGTGCCAGCAGTTTACAGAACTCTGGAAACACCATATATTTT.